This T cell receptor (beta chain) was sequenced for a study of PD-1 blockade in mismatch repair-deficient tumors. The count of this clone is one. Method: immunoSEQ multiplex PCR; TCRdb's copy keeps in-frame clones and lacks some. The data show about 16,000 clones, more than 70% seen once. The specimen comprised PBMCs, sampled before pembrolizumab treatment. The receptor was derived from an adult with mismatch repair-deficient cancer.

CDR3 DNA: TGTGCCATCAGGGACAGGGGGCCTATAGACGAGCAGTACTTC. Translating gives CAIRDRGPIDEQYF. This chain links TRBV10-3 with TRBJ2-7, with TRBD1 matching over 11 bases. This CDR3 contains 14 residues. Trimming cost V 6 bases and J 5 bases; bases outside gene matches: 6. Germline CDR1 is ENHRY and CDR2 is SYGVKD.